The next 29 T cell receptor beta chains were all read from a single sample in a study of blood T cell repertoires in COVID-19. TCRdb keeps only in-frame clones here, not all; method: immunoSEQ multiplex PCR. The table records 250,000 to 350,000 clones, about nine tenths of them present only once. Sequencing was carried out using peripheral blood. The receptors derive from a man between 18 and 35 years old with active or convalescent COVID-19.

The V call is TRBV9, the J call TRBJ2-1; 8 bases agree with TRBD2. The CDR3 is made up of 16 amino acids. Trimming took 2 bases from V and 8 from J; bases not matched to a gene: 12. Germline-derived CDR1 and CDR2 are SGDLS and YYNGEE. For the CDR3, the DNA is TGTGCCAGCAGCGTTGAGGACGGGAGGGCCAGAGATGAGCAGTTCTTC. Protein product: CASSVEDGRARDEQFF. Together with reference TRBV9 and TRBJ2-1, the CDR3 gives the full variable domain: DSGVTQTPKHLITATGQRVTLRCSPRSGDLSVYWYQQSLDQGLQFLIQYYNGEERAKGNILERFSAQQFPDLHSELNLSSLELGDSALYFCASSVEDGRARDEQFFGPGTRLTVL.

CDR3 DNA: TGTGCCAGCAGCCCACCCGGGGGCTATGGCTACACCTTC. This encodes CASSPPGGYGYTF. This chain connects TRBV6-5 to TRBJ1-2; TRBD1 might be the D (5 bases). The V end lost 6 bases, the J end lost 4 bases, and 12 bases lay between the germline ends. Germline CDR1 MNHEY, CDR2 SVGAGI. This CDR3 comprises 13 residues.

This chain connects TRBV20-1 to TRBJ1-5, with 8 bases fitting TRBD1. The CDR3 loop spans 16 amino acids. CDR1 is DFQATT, CDR2 SNEGSKA, per germline (reference sequence). Unmatched junction bases numbered 9, after V lost 3 bases and J lost 2 bases. As DNA, the CDR3 is TGCAGTGCTAGTTTCCCAGGGGGCTGGGGCAATCAGCCCCAGCATTTT. This codes for CSASFPGGWGNQPQHF.

The V gene is TRBV9, the J gene TRBJ2-3, with D possibly being TRBD1 (6 bases). This CDR3 region has 14 residues. V gave up 3 bases and J gave up 1 base, with 9 bases separating them. The germline gives CDR1 SGDLS, CDR2 YYNGEE. The CDR3 loop reads CASSGTVRTDTQYF. In DNA, the CDR3 is TGTGCCAGCAGCGGGACAGTGCGCACAGATACGCAGTATTTT.

The CDR3 is CASSDASTEVYGYTF. The CDR3 nucleotides are TGTGCCAGCAGTGATGCTTCGACAGAGGTCTATGGCTACACCTTC. V and J are TRBV25-1 and TRBJ1-2; tentatively, D is TRBD1 (5 bases). This CDR3 has 15 residues. Germline V lookup: CDR1 MGHDK, CDR2 SYGVNS. Trimming left V 3 bases short and J 4 bases short, with 15 bases between.

V and J are TRBV10-2 and TRBJ1-6; D is possibly TRBD1 (5 bases). The CDR3 totals 15 residues. The V end was cut by 2 bases, the J end by 8 bases, with 13 bases between. The germline CDR1 and CDR2 sequences are WSHSY and SAAADI. CDR3 residues: CASSERGLRYSPLHF. The DNA for the CDR3 is TGCGCCAGCAGTGAGCGGGGACTCCGCTATTCACCCCTCCACTTT.

The chain combines TRBV19 with TRBJ1-5; the match to TRBD1 covers 8 bases. Looked up from germline, CDR1 is LNHDA and CDR2 is SQIVND (reference sequence). The CDR3 runs to 14 residues. After removal of 5 bases from V and 7 bases from J, the junction contained 7 bases not matched to a gene. The CDR3 loop reads CASSPLDRAQPQHF. CDR3 DNA sequence: TGTGCCAGTAGTCCCCTGGACAGGGCCCAGCCCCAGCATTTT.

This clone was seen a few times. J is TRBJ1-5 and V is TRBV7-2; TRBD1 is a possible D gene (6 bases). The V end was cut by 6 bases, the J end by 3 bases, with 12 bases between. CDR3 length: 14 amino acids. Germline V gene lookup returns CDR1 SGHTA and CDR2 FQGNSA. The CDR3 DNA sequence: TGTGCCAGCAGTCAGACAGGTTACAATCAGCCCCAGCATTTT. This translates into CASSQTGYNQPQHF. Supplemented by reference TRBV7-2 and TRBJ1-5, the full variable domain reads GAGVSQSPSNKVTEKGKDVELRCDPISGHTALYWYRQSLGQGLEFLIYFQGNSAPDKSGLPSDRFSAERTGGSVSTLTIQRTQQEDSAVYLCASSQTGYNQPQHFGDGTRLSIL.

The rearrangement uses TRBV11-2 and TRBJ1-2, with D maybe TRBD1 (6 bases). V was pared by 1 base and J by 4 bases, with 10 bases between. Germline assignment: CDR1 SGHAT and CDR2 FQNNGV. This CDR3 has 14 amino acids. This CDR3 is CASSLGGTSYGYTF. CDR3 coding DNA: TGTGCCAGCAGCTTAGGTGGGACAAGCTATGGCTACACCTTC.

The chain uses TRBV3-1 (or the pseudogene TRBV3-2) and TRBJ2-2; 12 bases are a match to TRBD2. Germline CDR1 and CDR2: LGHDT and YNNKEL (reference sequence). V shed 10 bases and J 5 bases; nucleotides not matched to a gene: 8. The CDR3 is made up of 15 amino acids. The CDR3 region has the DNA TGTGCCACCGGACTAGCGGGAAGGGGGACCGGGGAGCTGTTTTTT. This gives the protein CATGLAGRGTGELFF.

The chain employs TRBV7-9 and TRBJ2-7; possibly TRBD1 for D (8 bases). This CDR3 is 15 amino acids long. Germline CDR1 reads SEHNR; CDR2 reads FQNEAQ (reference sequence). Trimming left V 1 base short and J 2 bases short, with 12 bases between. The DNA for the CDR3 is TGTGCCAGCAGCTTAGAACAGGGGGGGACCTACGAGCAGTACTTC. It encodes CASSLEQGGTYEQYF.

J is TRBJ1-1 and V is TRBV12-3 or TRBV12-4, with D unclear. V dropped 6 bases and J dropped 7 bases, with 9 bases sitting between them. The CDR3 has 11 amino acids. Here the CDR3 reads CASSYSVEAFF. DNA for the CDR3: TGTGCCAGCAGCTACAGTGTTGAAGCTTTCTTT.

This clone showed up just once. The genes are TRBV3-1 (or the pseudogene TRBV3-2) and TRBJ2-5; 12 bases agree with TRBD2. J was trimmed by 0 bases and V by 3 bases; bases with no gene match: 5. This CDR3 comprises 17 residues. Germline CDR1 LGHDT, CDR2 YNNKEL (reference sequence). CDR3 sequence reads: CASSHLLAGGNQETQYF. The CDR3 nucleotides are TGTGCCAGCAGCCATCTCCTAGCGGGAGGGAACCAAGAGACCCAGTACTTC.

The genes are TRBV21-1 and TRBJ2-2; TRBD2, as called in the table, went unchecked against the DNA. TRBV21-1 is marked as a pseudogene. This CDR3 comprises 14 residues. The CDR3 nucleotides are TGTGCCAGCAGCAAACCGGGGAACACCGGGGAGCTGTTTTTT. Translation: CASSKPGNTGELFF.

J is TRBJ1-1 and V is TRBV28; 10 nucleotides agree with TRBD1. The CDR3 runs 15 residues. V shed 6 bases, J shed 6 bases, and the junction held 10 bases outside the gene matches. Germline V gives CDR1 MDHEN, CDR2 SYDVKM. The CDR3 bases are TGTGCCAGCAGGACATTCCGGGACAGGGGTCCTGAAGCTTTCTTT. Residues: CASRTFRDRGPEAFF.

This clone was detected only a few times. This sequence joins TRBV7-2 and TRBJ1-2, with 8 positions matching TRBD1. CDR1 SGHTA and CDR2 FQGNSA come from the germline V gene. V lost 5 bases, J lost 6 bases, and 11 bases stayed unmatched. There are 15 residues in the CDR3. The CDR3 DNA sequence: TGTGCCAGCAGCCGTCGGACAGGGTCTAAGGATGGCTACACCTTC. It codes for CASSRRTGSKDGYTF.

The chain links TRBV11-2 to TRBJ1-6; 10 bases match TRBD1. V shed 5 bases and J 1 base; nucleotides not matched to a gene: 2. The CDR3 is made up of 16 amino acids. Per the germline V gene, CDR1 is SGHAT and CDR2 is FQNNGV. CDR3 sequence: CASSRTGGSYNSPLHF. The CDR3 DNA reads as TGTGCCAGCAGCCGGACAGGGGGTTCCTATAATTCACCCCTCCACTTT.

The DNA of the CDR3 is TGTGCCAGCAGCTTGAGTCAGGACTCCTACGAGCAGTACTTC. Protein: CASSLSQDSYEQYF. The V gene is TRBV5-6, the J gene TRBJ2-7; D is unclear. CDR1 and CDR2 (germline): SGHDT, YYEEEE. The CDR3 loop spans 14 amino acids. Trimming shortened V by 1 base and J by 0 bases, and 8 bases separated the two germline ends.

This chain joins TRBV6-2 or TRBV6-3 and TRBJ1-5; D is perhaps TRBD1 (5 bases). Trimming took 5 bases from V and 4 from J, leaving 6 bases between them. This CDR3 is built from 12 residues. The germline V gene has CDR1 MNHEY and CDR2 SVGEGT. DNA for the CDR3: TGTGCCAGCAGTGGGGGGAATCAGCCCCAGCATTTT. It codes for CASSGGNQPQHF.

This chain connects TRBV3-1 (or the pseudogene TRBV3-2) to TRBJ2-7; 9 bases line up with TRBD1. Germline V gene lookup returns CDR1 LGHDT and CDR2 YNNKEL (reference sequence). The V gene end was trimmed by 4 bases and the J gene end by 1 base; junction bases not matched to a gene: 5. CDR3 size: 15 residues. This CDR3 reads CASSLGQGGSYEQYF. In nucleotides, the CDR3 is TGTGCCAGCAGCCTGGGACAGGGAGGATCCTACGAGCAGTACTTC.

This clone was observed a single time. The V gene is TRBV7-9, the J gene TRBJ1-1; D not resolved. Trimming shortened V by 3 bases and J by 4 bases, and 9 bases separated the two germline ends. The CDR3 is 13 residues long. Germline V lookup: CDR1 SEHNR, CDR2 FQNEAQ (reference sequence). The CDR3 DNA is TGTGCCAGCAGCTTGTCTCGGGGCACTGAAGCTTTCTTT. It specifies CASSLSRGTEAFF. Using reference TRBV7-9 and TRBJ1-1 for the parts outside the CDR3, the full variable domain is DTGVSQNPRHKITKRGQNVTFRCDPISEHNRLYWYRQTLGQGPEFLTYFQNEAQLEKSRLLSDRFSAERPKGSFSTLEIQRTEQGDSAMYLCASSLSRGTEAFFGQGTRLTVV.

The chain joins TRBV6-5 to TRBJ1-5, with 8 bases lining up with TRBD1. Germline V gene lookup returns CDR1 MNHEY and CDR2 SVGAGI. V dropped 5 bases and J dropped 4; count of bases not matched to a gene: 4. The CDR3 is made up of 14 amino acids. The CDR3 is CASSRDRGNQPQHF. The CDR3 DNA follows: TGTGCCAGCAGTAGAGACAGGGGTAATCAGCCCCAGCATTTT.

This clone appeared a few times. The chain has TRBV2 and TRBJ1-2, with TRBD1 matching 9 bases. Germline V gene data show CDR1 as SNHLY and CDR2 as FYNNEI. The CDR3 extends over 12 amino acids. The V segment lost 6 bases and the J segment 7 bases; nucleotides outside the gene matches: 3. DNA of the CDR3: TGTGCCAGCAGAACGACAGGGGGTGGCTACACCTTC. This codes for CASRTTGGGYTF.

V is TRBV9 and J is TRBJ2-3, with D possibly matching TRBD2 (6 bases). Germline V gives CDR1 SGDLS, CDR2 YYNGEE. This CDR3 comprises 16 residues. The V end lost 0 bases, the J end lost 4 bases, and 15 bases lay between the germline ends. In DNA, the CDR3 is TGTGCCAGCAGCGTAGGGGGGTCTTTAGCGGCAGATACGCAGTATTTT. Translation: CASSVGGSLAADTQYF. The full variable domain, in which reference TRBV9 and TRBJ2-3 provide the parts outside the CDR3, is DSGVTQTPKHLITATGQRVTLRCSPRSGDLSVYWYQQSLDQGLQFLIQYYNGEERAKGNILERFSAQQFPDLHSELNLSSLELGDSALYFCASSVGGSLAADTQYFGPGTRLTVL.

The chain couples TRBV7-8 to TRBJ1-1; D may be TRBD1 (6 bases). V was cut by 3 bases and J by 1 base, with 18 bases left in between. Germline CDR1 is SGHVS and CDR2 is FQNEAQ. The CDR3 contains 17 residues. The CDR3 DNA reads TGTGCCAGCAGCTTCGCCGGCAGGGGCGACGGGAACACTGAAGCTTTCTTT. This sequence encodes CASSFAGRGDGNTEAFF.

The chain combines TRBV28 with TRBJ1-2; 7 positions match TRBD1. CDR3 length: 14 amino acids. J was trimmed by 8 bases and V by 4 bases; bases with no gene match: 10. Germline CDR1 MDHEN, CDR2 SYDVKM. CDR3 protein: CASSSPRQGGGYTF. CDR3 bases: TGTGCCAGCAGTTCCCCCCGGCAGGGGGGAGGCTACACCTTC.

This chain uses TRBV9 with TRBJ2-3, with TRBD2 as a possible D gene (6 bases). This CDR3 is built from 16 residues. Trimming removed 0 bases from V and 2 bases from J, with 13 bases in between. The germline gives CDR1 SGDLS, CDR2 YYNGEE. In nucleotides, the CDR3 is TGTGCCAGCAGCGTAGGGTTAGGGAGGTTCACAGATACGCAGTATTTT. This encodes CASSVGLGRFTDTQYF.

The rearrangement joins TRBV2 to TRBJ1-3; TRBD1 agrees at 7 bases. The CDR3 length is 16 residues. Trimming removed 6 bases from V and 0 bases from J; junction bases left unmatched: 8. Germline CDR1 and CDR2: SNHLY and FYNNEI. The CDR3 reads CASRWDRGYSGNTIYF. The DNA of the CDR3 is TGTGCCAGCAGGTGGGACAGAGGATACTCTGGAAACACCATATATTTT.

The chain joins TRBV7-7 to TRBJ1-4; D is possibly TRBD1 (6 bases). Germline V gene sequence: CDR1 SSHAT, CDR2 FNYEAQ (reference sequence). The CDR3 runs 14 residues. Trimming took off 2 bases at V and 6 bases at J, with 10 bases between the two ends. The CDR3 region has the DNA TGTGCCAGCAGCTTATCTGCAGGGGATGAAAAACTGTTTTTT. Translating gives CASSLSAGDEKLFF.